The 18 T cell receptor beta chains listed next were all sequenced from one sample in a study of shared T cell receptors in the human thymus (dated by TCRdb to 2020 to 2022). Library generation was performed with the immunoSEQ multiplex PCR assay. Here the immuneACCESS table is served through TCRdb, limited to in-frame sequences with V and J called. Missing clones are a known gap in these copies; in checked studies unresolved V genes cover under half, and the rest lacks a known reason. Across this sample there are some 660,000 clones, with 80% to 90% seen only once. The ten largest make up 0.0094% of the sample. This sample was shared with a second study, whose subject was human thymus T cells.

The material sequenced was thymocytes. The receptors here all came from a boy in the first two years of life with a congenital heart defect. Donor details come from another sample of the same person, matched by shared clones.

As concerns this clone: The junction departs from germline at one end; a sequencing error may be responsible. This rearrangement joins TRBV4-1 to TRBJ2-7, with a weak D call TRBD1 (6 bases). Germline lookup yields CDR1 MGHRA and CDR2 YSYEKL. The CDR3 has 16 residues. The CDR3 bases are TGCGCCAGCAGTCAAGACAGGTCAGAGCCCGCCTGCGAGCAGTACTTC. It is translated as CASSQDRSEPACEQYF.

The chain links TRBV30 to TRBJ1-1; 9 bases match TRBD1. The V gene's germline CDR1 is GTSNPN and CDR2 SVGIG (reference sequence). The CDR3 spans 15 residues. V lost 4 bases and J lost 3; bases outside the gene matches: 9. This CDR3 is CAWNYRGPWDTEAFF. Here the CDR3 DNA reads TGTGCCTGGAACTACAGGGGGCCCTGGGACACTGAAGCTTTCTTT.

This chain uses TRBV15 with TRBJ1-2; the D gene is possibly TRBD1 (6 bases). Germline V CDR1 and CDR2: LNHNV, YYDKDF (reference sequence). Trimming left V 2 bases short and J 5 bases short, with 15 bases between. The CDR3 is 15 residues long. The CDR3: CATSRSRTEHYGYTF. CDR3 DNA sequence: TGTGCCACCAGCAGATCCCGGACAGAGCATTATGGCTACACCTTC.

V gene TRBV27 combines with J gene TRBJ2-1, with a possible D match to TRBD2 (6 bases). Between the trimmed V and J ends, which lost 0 bases and 3 bases, there was a span of 12 bases. The CDR3 has 16 residues. The V gene's germline CDR1 is MNHEY and CDR2 SMNVEV (reference sequence). The CDR3 bases are TGTGCCAGCAGTTTATCGGGACTTCTTCACTACAATGAGCAGTTCTTC. Protein sequence: CASSLSGLLHYNEQFF.

V and J are TRBV29-1 and TRBJ2-5, with 9 positions matching TRBD1. The CDR3 is 12 amino acids. Losses at the gene ends were 4 bases for V and 5 bases for J; bases not matched to a gene: 2. Germline-derived CDR1 and CDR2 are SQVTM and ANQGSEA. The DNA of the CDR3 is TGCAGCGTTGGCGGGACAGGGGAGACCCAGTACTTC. This sequence encodes CSVGGTGETQYF.

V gene TRBV10-1 combines with J gene TRBJ1-1; TRBD1 matches at 8 bases. The CDR3 has 13 amino acids. The germline V gene encodes CDR1 WNHNN and CDR2 SYGVQD (reference sequence). With V trimmed by 6 bases and J by 5 bases, 5 bases remained unmatched. The CDR3 spells CASRDRVGTEAFF. The DNA for the CDR3 is TGCGCCAGCAGGGACAGGGTTGGAACTGAAGCTTTCTTT.

The chain employs TRBV10-3 and TRBJ2-3, with TRBD2 matching over 12 bases. The CDR3 runs 16 residues. The junction had 6 bases not matched to a gene; V was cut back by 4 bases and J by 4 bases. Germline V gene data show CDR1 as ENHRY and CDR2 as SYGVKD. Here the CDR3 reads CAISGASGRGPDTQYF. CDR3 in DNA: TGTGCCATCAGTGGGGCTAGCGGGAGGGGCCCAGATACGCAGTATTTT.

The chain uses TRBV29-1 and TRBJ1-2; D remains unclear. Trimming removed 3 bases at V and 4 bases at J, with 9 bases between. Germline CDR1 and CDR2: SQVTM and ANQGSEA. This CDR3 has 12 residues. CDR3 sequence: CSVEAGRYGYTF. The DNA of the CDR3 is TGCAGCGTTGAGGCAGGCCGCTATGGCTACACCTTC.

As DNA, the CDR3 is TGTGCCAGCAGCCAAGTCGGACTAGCGGGAGTTCCAGATACGCAGTATTTT. Amino acid sequence: CASSQVGLAGVPDTQYF. This chain joins TRBV14 and TRBJ2-3; TRBD2 matches at 13 bases. Germline V gene data show CDR1 as SGHDN and CDR2 as FVKESK. The junction had 5 bases not matched to a gene; V was cut back by 1 base and J by 4 bases. The length of the CDR3 is 17 residues.

The chain uses TRBV7-2 and TRBJ2-5, with D tentatively TRBD1 (6 bases). Trimming cost V 2 bases and J 2 bases, with 15 bases left between them. Per germline, CDR1 SGHTA and CDR2 FQGNSA. This CDR3 has 16 amino acids. CDR3: CASSLPPSRGQETQYF. The CDR3 nucleotides are TGTGCCAGCAGCTTACCCCCGAGCAGGGGACAAGAGACCCAGTACTTC.

The V gene is TRBV11-2, the J gene TRBJ2-3; 7 bases match TRBD2. Germline CDR1 reads SGHAT; CDR2 reads FQNNGV. The CDR3 covers 15 residues. The J segment lost 4 bases and the V segment lost 5 bases, leaving 9 bases of the junction unmatched. The CDR3 region has the DNA TGTGCCAGCAGCCACGGGAGGCGGGAACCAGATACGCAGTATTTT. It translates to CASSHGRREPDTQYF. The full variable domain, in which reference TRBV11-2 and TRBJ2-3 provide the parts outside the CDR3, is EAGVAQSPRYKIIEKRQSVAFWCNPISGHATLYWYQQILGQGPKLLIQFQNNGVVDDSQLPKDRFSAERLKGVDSTLKIQPAKLEDSAVYLCASSHGRREPDTQYFGPGTRLTVL.

The count of this clone is one. This chain uses TRBV27 with TRBJ2-1; 7 bases line up with TRBD2. This CDR3 contains 16 residues. The J segment lost 0 bases and the V segment lost 6 bases, leaving 8 bases of the junction unmatched. Germline V gene sequence: CDR1 MNHEY, CDR2 SMNVEV (reference sequence). The CDR3 nucleotides read TGTGCCAGCAGGGAAAAAGCGGGATACTCCTACAATGAGCAGTTCTTC. It is translated as CASREKAGYSYNEQFF.

The chain combines TRBV14 with TRBJ1-4; D call uncertain. CDR3 length: 12 residues. Germline values: CDR1 SGHDN, CDR2 FVKESK. The V gene lost 1 base and the J gene lost 7 bases, with 4 bases spanning the gap. This CDR3 reads CASSQGSEKLFF. Here the CDR3 DNA reads TGTGCCAGCAGCCAAGGGAGTGAAAAACTGTTTTTT.

The J gene is TRBJ1-4, the V gene TRBV7-8; TRBD1 aligns across 7 bases. CDR3 length: 19 amino acids. V trimming: 4 bases; J trimming: 7 bases; junction bases outside the gene matches: 21. CDR1 SGHVS and CDR2 FQNEAQ come from the germline V gene. CDR3 sequence: CASSSRRTGGSGRGEKLFF. The CDR3 region has the DNA TGTGCCAGCAGCTCAAGAAGGACAGGAGGGTCGGGCCGGGGTGAAAAACTGTTTTTT.

V and J are TRBV29-1 and TRBJ1-2, with D possibly TRBD1 on 5 matching bases. V dropped 2 bases and J dropped 0 bases, with 13 bases sitting between them. CDR3 length: 15 residues. CDR1 and CDR2 (germline): SQVTM, ANQGSEA. DNA for the CDR3: TGCAGCGTTGAAAATACGGGACTCGCTAACTATGGCTACACCTTC. Protein sequence: CSVENTGLANYGYTF.

This chain joins TRBV4-3 and TRBJ2-1, with TRBD1 matching 8 bases. Germline CDR1 is LGHNA and CDR2 is YSLEER. There are 19 residues in the CDR3. Trimming cost V 0 bases and J 5 bases; bases outside gene matches: 15. The CDR3 region has the DNA TGCGCCAGCAGCCAAGATGAGGTGTACGGCAGGGGGCCCCACAATGAGCAGTTCTTC. Residues: CASSQDEVYGRGPHNEQFF.

The chain is built from TRBV5-5 and TRBJ2-5, with 9 bases aligning to TRBD2. Germline V gene lookup returns CDR1 SGHKS and CDR2 YYEKEE (reference sequence). Trimming took 9 bases from V and 7 from J; bases not matched to a gene: 13. CDR3 length: 14 residues. Here the CDR3 reads CATKPAGGPGTQYF. CDR3 sequence (DNA): TGTGCCACGAAGCCGGCGGGAGGGCCGGGGACCCAGTACTTC.

CDR3 amino acids: CALRGTTNTDTQYF. The CDR3 DNA is TGTGCTTTGAGAGGGACAACCAACACAGATACGCAGTATTTT. V gene TRBV7-9 combines with J gene TRBJ2-3; possibly TRBD1 for D (6 bases). CDR3 length: 14 residues. The germline gives CDR1 SEHNR, CDR2 FQNEAQ (reference sequence).